This is a list of T cell receptor beta chains from one sample in a study of Tregs in tolerant kidney transplant recipients. The data were produced by immunoSEQ multiplex PCR, yet TCRdb's version contains in-frame clones alone and is incomplete. This table holds about 64,000 clones, around 98% found once. Sequences were derived from Tregs from blood, sampled before the transplant. These receptors all stem from a human donor who received a combined kidney and bone marrow transplant. CDR3s include the opening cysteine and the closing phenylalanine or tryptophan. A D gene is named only where the DNA matches it firmly. Clone size is shown for a subset of rows, as once, few, many or a class of expanded clone.

D,size,J,length,V,DNA,CDR3
-,-,TRBJ2-3,14,TRBV4-1,TGCGCCAGCAGCCAAGATCCTAGCACAGATACGCAGTATTTT,CASSQDPSTDTQYF
TRBD2,once,TRBJ2-3,13,TRBV30,TGTGCCTGGAGGACTAGCGGGAGTGAAACGCAGTATTTT,CAWRTSGSETQYF
TRBD1,-,TRBJ1-1,13,TRBV2,TGTGCCAGCGAGAGACAGGGGTTCACTGAAGCTTTCTTT,CASERQGFTEAFF
-,-,TRBJ2-7,14,TRBV21-1,TGTGCCAGCAGTTCACAGGGGTCCTCCTACGAGCAGTACTTC,CASSSQGSSYEQYF
-,-,TRBJ2-1,15,TRBV9,TGTGCCAGCAGCGCCGGACAAGCCCACTACAATGAGCAGTTCTTC,CASSAGQAHYNEQFF
TRBD1,-,TRBJ1-2,13,TRBV30,TGTGCCTGGAAGACAGGGGGATTATATGGCTACACCTTC,CAWKTGGLYGYTF
TRBD2,-,TRBJ2-2,16,TRBV5-1,TGCGCCAGCAGCCGCCGAATAGCGGGGGTCACCGGGGAGCTGTTTTTT,CASSRRIAGVTGELFF
-,-,TRBJ2-5,14,TRBV9,TGTGCCAGCAGCGTAGAAGGCAGGGCAGAGACCCAGTACTTC,CASSVEGRAETQYF
-,-,TRBJ1-3,16,TRBV30,TGTGCCTGGAGTGTTGGAGGGGTTGAGCATGGAAACACCATATATTTT,CAWSVGGVEHGNTIYF
-,-,TRBJ1-2,15,TRBV15,TGTGCCACCAGCAGATATTCATCAGGGGTCTATGGCTACACCTTC,CATSRYSSGVYGYTF
TRBD2,-,TRBJ2-1,14,TRBV30,TGTGCCTGGAGTGTACGGGGGTGGGGAGGGCGAGAGTTCTTC,CAWSVRGWGGREFF
TRBD2,-,TRBJ2-5,14,TRBV7-3,TGTGCCAGCAGTTCAAGCGGGAGACAAGAGACCCAGTACTTC,CASSSSGRQETQYF
-,-,TRBJ2-7,11,TRBV12-5,TGTGCTAGTGGTTTGCGTGACGAGCAGTACTTC,CASGLRDEQYF
-,-,TRBJ1-2,13,TRBV25-1,TGTGCCAGCAGTCGGACAGCTAACTATGGCTACACCTTC,CASSRTANYGYTF
TRBD1,once,TRBJ2-3,13,TRBV6-1,TGTGCCACCGGGACAGATTTATTAGATACGCAGTATTTT,CATGTDLLDTQYF
-,-,TRBJ2-1,14,TRBV5-1,TGCGCCAGCAGCTTGGACACGCTTTACAATGAGCAGTTCTTC,CASSLDTLYNEQFF
TRBD1,-,TRBJ2-6,16,TRBV6-6,TGTGCCACAGGACAGGACCGGGGTTCTGGGGCCAACGTCCTGACTTTC,CATGQDRGSGANVLTF
TRBD2,-,TRBJ2-7,14,TRBV7-2,TGTGCCAGCAGCCTGAGGGGAGGGCCTTACGAGCAGTACTTC,CASSLRGGPYEQYF
-,-,TRBJ2-4,16,TRBV5-1,TGCGCCAGCAGCTTGGCTCCGGGACAAGCCAAAAACATTCAGTACTTC,CASSLAPGQAKNIQYF
-,-,TRBJ1-1,13,TRBV25-1,TGTGCCAGCAGTGAATACGGACAAGCTGTTGCTTTCTTT,CASSEYGQAVAFF
TRBD2,-,TRBJ2-7,15,TRBV18,TGTGCCAGCTCAGCCCCTAGCGGGAGGGCCTACGAGCAGTACTTC,CASSAPSGRAYEQYF